The 24 T cell receptor beta chains below all came from one sample that was sequenced in a study of technical replicates of blood from a few donors. Libraries were prepared by immunoSEQ multiplex PCR; TCRdb keeps only in-frame clonotypes and omits some of them. The sample yields 80,000 to 95,000 clones, 94% seen once. Material for sequencing was T cells isolated from PBMCs. Receptor source: a human donor in good health.

V is TRBV30 and J is TRBJ1-6; tentative D call: TRBD1 (5 bases). Germline V lookup: CDR1 GTSNPN, CDR2 SVGIG (reference sequence). V lost 4 bases and J 4 bases, leaving 11 bases between the germline ends. The CDR3 length is 14 residues. The CDR3 DNA is TGTGCCTGGACCCGACAGAAATATAATTCACCCCTCCACTTT. Translation gives CAWTRQKYNSPLHF.

With respect to this clone: Relative to the germline gene, one junction end is altered; a read error may explain this. This chain connects TRBV30 to TRBJ2-1; 8 bases agree with TRBD2. This CDR3 is 16 amino acids long. Germline lookup yields CDR1 GTSNPN and CDR2 SVGIG (reference sequence). This CDR3 reads CAGSGGTKSSYNEQFF. The CDR3 region has the DNA TGTGCCGGGAGCGGGGGAACTAAGTCCTCCTACAATGAGCAGTTCTTC.

J is TRBJ1-2 and V is TRBV9, with a weak D call TRBD1 (6 bases). Germline-derived CDR1 and CDR2 are SGDLS and YYNGEE. This CDR3 spans 16 amino acids. Trimming cost V 0 bases and J 4 bases, with 16 bases left between them. CDR3 in amino acids: CASSVAGTKGSYGYTF. The CDR3 DNA follows: TGTGCCAGCAGCGTAGCTGGGACAAAGGGGTCCTATGGCTACACCTTC.

The genes are TRBV28 and TRBJ1-1; D uncertain. V lost 6 bases and J 1 base, leaving 12 bases between the germline ends. The CDR3 has 14 amino acids. Germline CDR1 and CDR2: MDHEN and SYDVKM. The CDR3 DNA reads TGTGCCAGCAGCCCTGCGACACCGAACACTGAAGCTTTCTTT. Encoded protein: CASSPATPNTEAFF.

This clone was seen a few times. V is TRBV5-1 and J is TRBJ1-1; D call uncertain. Trimming pared 0 bases from V and 1 base from J, leaving 10 bases between. CDR1 is SGHRS, CDR2 YFSETQ, per germline. This CDR3 comprises 15 residues. CDR3 nucleotides: TGCGCCAGCAGCTTGGGAGTAAGAAAGAACACTGAAGCTTTCTTT. This translates into CASSLGVRKNTEAFF.

The chain employs TRBV25-1 and TRBJ2-2; 10 bases fit TRBD1. Germline-derived CDR1 and CDR2 are MGHDK and SYGVNS. The length of the CDR3 is 16 residues. The V and J ends lost 2 bases and 4 bases, in that order; junction bases with no gene match: 4. The CDR3 protein is CASSEMGQGPTGELFF. CDR3 in DNA: TGTGCCAGCAGTGAAATGGGACAGGGGCCCACCGGGGAGCTGTTTTTT.

The chain carries TRBV4-1 and TRBJ2-2; possible D gene TRBD2, 5 bases. There are 17 residues in the CDR3. The germline V gene has CDR1 MGHRA and CDR2 YSYEKL. V lost 1 base to trimming and J lost 4 bases, with 16 bases between them. The chain's CDR3 is CASSQGRARRLTGELFF. The CDR3 coding sequence is TGCGCCAGCAGCCAAGGACGGGCTAGGAGGCTCACCGGGGAGCTGTTTTTT.

This chain uses TRBV6-1 with TRBJ2-7; 10 nucleotides agree with TRBD2. Unmatched junction bases numbered 8, after V lost 0 bases and J lost 3 bases. Germline-derived CDR1 and CDR2 are MNHNS and SASEGT. The CDR3 loop spans 17 amino acids. The CDR3 region is CASSEALTTSGFYEQYF. The CDR3 DNA sequence: TGTGCCAGCAGTGAAGCCCTCACGACTAGCGGGTTCTACGAGCAGTACTTC.

This clone has more than one count but fewer than ten. This chain joins TRBV18 and TRBJ1-2, with 9 bases that match TRBD1. The CDR3 runs to 15 residues. V lost 3 bases and J lost 6; bases outside the gene matches: 8. The germline V gene encodes CDR1 KGHSH and CDR2 LQKENI. CDR3 loop: CASSPSQGAGDGYTF. As DNA, the CDR3 is TGTGCCAGCTCACCGTCACAGGGGGCAGGAGATGGCTACACCTTC.

The V and J genes are TRBV10-2 and TRBJ1-5, with D unclear. CDR1 WSHSY and CDR2 SAAADI come from the germline V gene. The CDR3 is 13 amino acids. Trimming took 8 bases from V and 7 from J, leaving 15 bases between them. CDR3 amino acids: CASGREGGQPQHF. Here the CDR3 DNA reads TGCGCCAGCGGGCGGGAGGGAGGCCAGCCCCAGCATTTT.

V usage is TRBV23-1 and J usage is TRBJ2-7, with TRBD1 matching over 7 bases. TRBV23-1 is sorted into the ORF group, with uncertain function. Trimming removed 4 bases from V and 9 bases from J; junction bases left unmatched: 6. The CDR3 extends over 12 amino acids. CDR3 region: CASSLDRKAQYF. CDR3 DNA sequence: TGCGCCAGCAGTCTGGACAGGAAGGCGCAGTACTTC.

The V call is TRBV7-3, the J call TRBJ1-5, with 7 positions matching TRBD1. The germline V gene encodes CDR1 SGHTA and CDR2 FQGTGA. The CDR3 loop spans 16 amino acids. Germline trimming cut 2 bases from V and 2 bases from J; bases unmatched to any gene: 6. CDR3 region: CASSLVYRGGNQPQHF. The CDR3 DNA reads as TGTGCCAGCAGCTTAGTGTACAGGGGCGGCAATCAGCCCCAGCATTTT.

The J gene is TRBJ1-4, the V gene TRBV6-1, with D tentatively TRBD1 (6 bases). From germline, CDR1 is MNHNS and CDR2 SASEGT. There are 15 residues in the CDR3. The germline V and J ends were trimmed by 1 base and 6 bases, with 12 bases remaining between them. The CDR3 region is CASSEGPGDDEKLFF. The CDR3 region has the DNA TGTGCCAGCAGTGAAGGGCCAGGGGATGATGAAAAACTGTTTTTT.

The rearrangement uses TRBV2 and TRBJ2-7; D is uncertain. The CDR3 has 14 amino acids. Trimming pared 4 bases from V and 2 bases from J, leaving 12 bases between. Per germline, CDR1 SNHLY and CDR2 FYNNEI. The CDR3 DNA is TGTGCCAGCAGTGTCTGGGCCCTCGCCTACGAGCAGTACTTC. The encoded protein is CASSVWALAYEQYF.

The genes are TRBV28 and TRBJ1-5, with 7 positions matching TRBD1. The junction had 2 bases not matched to a gene; V was cut back by 6 bases and J by 6 bases. This CDR3 spans 12 amino acids. Germline lookup yields CDR1 MDHEN and CDR2 SYDVKM. The CDR3 bases are TGTGCCAGCAGAAAGGGGGCTCAGCCCCAGCATTTT. Protein sequence: CASRKGAQPQHF.

The rearrangement links TRBV6-1 to TRBJ1-1; the D is unclear. Germline-derived CDR1 and CDR2 are MNHNS and SASEGT. This CDR3 contains 14 residues. V was pared by 2 bases and J by 0 bases, with 7 bases between. The CDR3 DNA is TGTGCCAGCAGTGAATATCCGGTGAACACTGAAGCTTTCTTT. Translating it yields CASSEYPVNTEAFF.

This clone was counted a single time. The J gene is TRBJ2-7, the V gene TRBV2; 7 bases are a match to TRBD2. The CDR3 is 15 residues long. Unmatched junction bases numbered 14, after V lost 6 bases and J lost 6 bases. Germline V gives CDR1 SNHLY, CDR2 FYNNEI. The CDR3 coding sequence is TGTGCCAGCAGGGAACTTTGGGGGGGGACGGGCGAGCAGTACTTC. As protein: CASRELWGGTGEQYF.

About this clone itself: The junction shows a germline mismatch at one end, possibly a read error. This chain uses TRBV10-3 with TRBJ1-1; possibly TRBD1 for D (6 bases). Germline V CDR1 and CDR2: ENHRY, SYGVKD. This CDR3 is built from 13 residues. The CDR3 DNA reads as TGTGCCATCAGTGACGGTCCACAGGGAACGCGGTTATTT. Its translation: CAISDGPQGTRLF.

This clone has a single count. The chain uses TRBV7-9 and TRBJ2-7, with 7 bases fitting TRBD1. V lost 2 bases and J lost 2; bases outside the gene matches: 3. This CDR3 has 14 amino acids. Germline CDR1 SEHNR, CDR2 FQNEAQ (reference sequence). The DNA of the CDR3 is TGTGCCAGCAGCTTAACAGGGGTTACCTACGAGCAGTACTTC. Protein: CASSLTGVTYEQYF.

This sequence joins TRBV6-1 and TRBJ2-7, with TRBD1 identical over 7 bases. V gave up 7 bases and J gave up 2 bases; unmatched junction bases: 8. The CDR3 is 14 residues long. From germline, CDR1 is MNHNS and CDR2 SASEGT. In nucleotides, the CDR3 is TGTGCCAGCATCTCGGGGACAGTGACCTACGAGCAGTACTTC. Its protein product is CASISGTVTYEQYF.

This clone appeared a single time. The chain carries TRBV2 and TRBJ1-5; D is undetermined. V was trimmed by 11 bases and J by 11 bases, leaving 22 bases between them. This CDR3 contains 13 residues. Germline V gene sequence: CDR1 SNHLY, CDR2 FYNNEI. The CDR3 loop reads CAASPHPTAAQHF. CDR3 nucleotides: TGTGCCGCAAGTCCGCACCCGACCGCGGCCCAGCATTTT.

The V and J genes are TRBV7-9 and TRBJ1-4, with 9 bases fitting TRBD1. The trim removed 4 bases at V and 8 bases at J, leaving 8 bases unmatched. Germline V gives CDR1 SEHNR, CDR2 FQNEAQ (reference sequence). This CDR3 is built from 15 residues. DNA of the CDR3: TGTGCCAGCAGCTGGCCGGGACAGGGACGGGAAAAACTGTTTTTT. Its protein is CASSWPGQGREKLFF.

The chain recombines TRBV19 with TRBJ1-2, with 8 bases matching TRBD1. Per germline, CDR1 LNHDA and CDR2 SQIVND (reference sequence). The CDR3 has 14 amino acids. V gave up 5 bases and J gave up 2 bases; unmatched junction bases: 4. CDR3 sequence (DNA): TGTGCCAGTAGTGCCCGACAGGGGAACTATGGCTACACCTTC. Its protein is CASSARQGNYGYTF.

The V gene is TRBV19, the J gene TRBJ2-7; D may be TRBD1 (6 bases). CDR1 LNHDA and CDR2 SQIVND come from the germline V gene (reference sequence). The CDR3 runs 14 residues. V was cut by 5 bases and J by 5 bases, with 16 bases left in between. In DNA, the CDR3 is TGTGCCAGTAGTTTGGTACAGGGCGGTGACGAGCAGTACTTC. The encoded protein is CASSLVQGGDEQYF.